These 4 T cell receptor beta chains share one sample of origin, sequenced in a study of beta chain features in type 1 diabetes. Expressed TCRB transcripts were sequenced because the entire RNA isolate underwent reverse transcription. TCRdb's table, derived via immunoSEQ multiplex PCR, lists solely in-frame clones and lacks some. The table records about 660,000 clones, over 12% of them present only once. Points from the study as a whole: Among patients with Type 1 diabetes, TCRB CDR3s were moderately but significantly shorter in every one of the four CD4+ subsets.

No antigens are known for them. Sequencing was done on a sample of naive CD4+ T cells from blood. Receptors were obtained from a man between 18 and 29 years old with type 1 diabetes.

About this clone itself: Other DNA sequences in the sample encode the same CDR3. In DNA, the CDR3 is TGTGCCAGCAGTGAGGAAGGCCTTAGCACAGATACGCAGTATTTT. Encoded protein: CASSEEGLSTDTQYF. V is TRBV2 and J is TRBJ2-3; D gene uncertain. The CDR3 runs to 15 residues. Germline values: CDR1 SNHLY, CDR2 FYNNEI. V gave up 3 bases and J gave up 0 bases, with 10 bases separating them.

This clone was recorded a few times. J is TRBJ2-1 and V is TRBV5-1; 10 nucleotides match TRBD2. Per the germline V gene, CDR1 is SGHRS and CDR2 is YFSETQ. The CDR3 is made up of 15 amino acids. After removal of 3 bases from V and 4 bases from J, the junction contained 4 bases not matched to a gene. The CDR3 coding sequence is TGCGCCAGCAGCTCCGCTAGCGGGGGATACAATGAGCAGTTCTTC. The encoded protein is CASSSASGGYNEQFF.

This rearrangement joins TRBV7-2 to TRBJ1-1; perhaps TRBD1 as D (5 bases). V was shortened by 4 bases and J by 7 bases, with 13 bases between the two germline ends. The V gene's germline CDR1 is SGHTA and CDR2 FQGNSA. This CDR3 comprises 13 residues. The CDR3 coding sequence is TGTGCCAGCAGCTCGACAGCAACTAATGAAGCTTTCTTT. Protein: CASSSTATNEAFF.

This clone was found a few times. The CDR3 sequence: CASSQGGQGGSYEQYF. DNA of the CDR3: TGTGCCAGCAGCCAAGGCGGCCAGGGGGGCTCCTACGAGCAGTACTTC. V gene TRBV4-2 combines with J gene TRBJ2-7; possibly TRBD1 for D (7 bases). The CDR3 is 16 residues long. From germline, CDR1 is LGHNA and CDR2 YNFKEQ. V gave up 1 base and J gave up 0 bases, with 13 bases separating them.